This TCR beta chain emerged from a study of T cell responses to AZD1222 COVID-19 vaccine. General study points: In the spike-specific TCR repertoire, nearly half reportedly target unmutated variant regions. CD4 TCRs covered the whole spike, strongest at regions 160-218 and 743-854.

Assay: immunoSEQ multiplex PCR; the TCRdb copy retains only in-frame clones and omits some. The sample shows around 110,000 clones, about nine tenths of them seen only once. Note on this clone: The antigen remains undetermined.

The CDR3 has 17 amino acids. Germline loops: CDR1 KGHSH, CDR2 LQKENI. The trim removed 2 bases at V and 0 bases at J, leaving 9 bases unmatched. The chain recombines TRBV18 with TRBJ1-1, with 7 bases lining up with TRBD1. The TCR comes from an adult who received the AZD1222 COVID-19 vaccine. Sequencing was performed on peripheral blood, taken 28 days after the second AZD1222 dose. This CDR3 reads CASSPDSAGGMNTEAFF. The CDR3 DNA is TGTGCCAGCTCACCAGATTCAGCAGGGGGGATGAACACTGAAGCTTTCTTT.